This T cell receptor (beta chain) was captured by sequencing in a study of cytomegalovirus exposure and HLA in healthy donors. CDR3 length equals 14 residues. Germline trimming cut 6 bases from V and 4 bases from J; bases unmatched to any gene: 7. Germline V gives CDR1 LGHNA, CDR2 YNFKEQ. A multiplex PCR was run with 60 Vbeta primers and 13 Jbeta primers. This table comes from immunoSEQ multiplex PCR, and its TCRdb copy is limited to in-frame clones, with some not included. This sample carries about 140,000 clones, around three quarters of them seen once, and the ten largest clones take approximately 1.8%.

Sequencing input: PBMCs. The chain links TRBV4-2 to TRBJ2-7; 9 bases fit TRBD1. This TCR was sampled from a man aged 40-49 years in good health and CMV-seronegative. CDR3 sequence reads: CASSPGTGSYEQYF. The CDR3, as DNA: TGTGCCAGCAGTCCCGGGACAGGGTCTTACGAGCAGTACTTC.